This T cell receptor beta chain was retrieved from a study of low-dose radiotherapy and immunotherapy resistance in tumors. The overall study: Aspirin 300 mg, taken orally and daily, was given to patients for four cycles from cycle 1 day 1.

Time point given: before trial treatment. The study gave donors nivolumab, ipilimumab, aspirin, low-dose cyclophosphamide and low-dose radiotherapy. Alpha and beta chains were covered, as first-strand cDNA relied on TRAV- and TRBV-specific primers. TCRs were put through approximately 20 PCR cycles of amplification with Phusion. A constant-region primer and the V-primer adapter served as the primer pair. TCRdb called the reads again in MiXCR, with one record for every CDR3 protein. Seen here are roughly 60,000 distinct CDR3 sequences, 20% to 25% observed once, and the top ten hold around 5%. The CDR3 sequence is 14 residues long. The germline CDR1 and CDR2 sequences are WSHSY and SAAADI. Trimming left V 0 bases short and J 6 bases short, with 10 bases between.

The receptor comes from a male donor with prostate cancer. V is TRBV10-2 and J is TRBJ2-3; maybe TRBD1 (5 bases). This sample comprised PBMCs, obtained before treatment. CDR3 nucleotide sequence: TGCGCCAGCAGTGAGTCGGTTGGGGCGGATACGCAGTATTTT. It specifies CASSESVGADTQYF.